The 9 T cell receptor beta chains listed next were all sequenced from one sample in a study of blood T cell repertoires in COVID-19 (TCRdb year 2020). The library was generated by the immunoSEQ multiplex PCR assay. Held by TCRdb, this immuneACCESS table contains in-frame sequences only and omits some clones. Under half of the omission traces to an unresolved V gene where checked; the cause of the rest is unknown. Present in this sample are 250,000 to 300,000 clones, around 81% of which were seen just once. The ten largest clonotypes hold around 3.2% of the sample. The sequencing input was peripheral blood. These receptors were taken from a woman aged 55-70 years with active or convalescent COVID-19.

The chain combines TRBV6-5 with TRBJ2-7; 8 bases fit TRBD1. This CDR3 contains 15 residues. The germline V gene encodes CDR1 MNHEY and CDR2 SVGAGI. V was pared by 6 bases and J by 7 bases, with 14 bases of the junction left unmatched. The CDR3 sequence: CASRDKDRAGGEQYF. Here the CDR3 DNA reads TGTGCCAGCAGGGATAAGGACAGGGCCGGGGGAGAGCAGTACTTC.

This chain uses TRBV4-3 with TRBJ2-6; TRBD1 is a possible D gene (6 bases). This CDR3 contains 13 residues. V lost 4 bases, J lost 7 bases, and 8 bases lay in between. Germline V lookup: CDR1 LGHNA, CDR2 YSLEER. DNA of the CDR3: TGCGCCAGCAGCCTTGGGACAGCCAACGTCCTGACTTTC. Amino acid sequence: CASSLGTANVLTF.

The chain couples TRBV6-5 to TRBJ2-1; maybe TRBD2 (5 bases). Germline V CDR1 and CDR2: MNHEY, SVGAGI. V was pared by 8 bases and J by 7 bases, with 9 bases between. This CDR3 comprises 11 residues. For the CDR3, the DNA is TGTGCCAGCGGACGCGGGAATGAGCAGTTCTTC. This translates into CASGRGNEQFF.

The chain links TRBV7-3 to TRBJ1-1; no clear D gene. Trimming shortened V by 4 bases and J by 1 base, and 7 bases separated the two germline ends. CDR1 and CDR2 from the germline V gene are SGHTA and FQGTGA. The CDR3 spans 13 residues. CDR3 nucleotides: TGTGCCAGCAGCTCGACACCGAACACTGAAGCTTTCTTT. Its translation is CASSSTPNTEAFF.

Only a few counts were recorded for this clone. The rearrangement uses TRBV28 and TRBJ1-5, with a weak D call TRBD1 (5 bases). V shed 4 bases and J shed 5 bases, with 18 bases lying between them. There are 16 residues in the CDR3. Germline CDR1 and CDR2: MDHEN and SYDVKM. The CDR3 is CASSSPAGGVHQPQHF. CDR3 nucleotide sequence: TGTGCCAGCAGTTCCCCCGCGGGGGGGGTCCATCAGCCCCAGCATTTT.

The chain employs TRBV21-1 and TRBJ2-1; the D call of TRBD2 is as the table states it, not checked on the DNA. TRBV21-1 is a listed pseudogene. This CDR3 is built from 17 residues. The CDR3 DNA reads as TGTGCCAGCAGCAAAGCCCCCTCCGTGAGGGAGGAAAGTGAGCAGTTCTTC. Translating gives CASSKAPSVREESEQFF.

The sample holds a few counts of this clone. The chain recombines TRBV27 with TRBJ1-5; a possible D gene is TRBD1 (5 bases). V lost 2 bases and J lost 6, with 11 bases in between. CDR3 length: 14 amino acids. Germline V gives CDR1 MNHEY, CDR2 SMNVEV (reference sequence). The CDR3 reads CASSLGGGSQPQHF. CDR3 bases: TGTGCCAGCAGTTTAGGGGGGGGGAGTCAGCCCCAGCATTTT.

The chain is built from TRBV30 and TRBJ1-2; unclear D gene. Deletions cut 5 bases from V and 2 bases from J, with 9 bases between. The CDR3 consists of 12 residues. Per germline, CDR1 GTSNPN and CDR2 SVGIG (reference sequence). The chain's CDR3 is CAWSAGNYGYTF. The CDR3 DNA reads TGTGCCTGGTCGGCGGGGAACTATGGCTACACCTTC.

This clone turned up a few times. The CDR3: CASRKSKLAGLAGELFF. In DNA, the CDR3 is TGCGCCAGCAGAAAAAGCAAGCTAGCGGGGTTGGCCGGGGAGCTGTTTTTT. The V call is TRBV4-1, the J call TRBJ2-2, with 9 nucleotides matching TRBD2. The germline gives CDR1 MGHRA, CDR2 YSYEKL. This CDR3 contains 17 residues. The V and J ends lost 6 bases and 6 bases, in that order; junction bases with no gene match: 14.